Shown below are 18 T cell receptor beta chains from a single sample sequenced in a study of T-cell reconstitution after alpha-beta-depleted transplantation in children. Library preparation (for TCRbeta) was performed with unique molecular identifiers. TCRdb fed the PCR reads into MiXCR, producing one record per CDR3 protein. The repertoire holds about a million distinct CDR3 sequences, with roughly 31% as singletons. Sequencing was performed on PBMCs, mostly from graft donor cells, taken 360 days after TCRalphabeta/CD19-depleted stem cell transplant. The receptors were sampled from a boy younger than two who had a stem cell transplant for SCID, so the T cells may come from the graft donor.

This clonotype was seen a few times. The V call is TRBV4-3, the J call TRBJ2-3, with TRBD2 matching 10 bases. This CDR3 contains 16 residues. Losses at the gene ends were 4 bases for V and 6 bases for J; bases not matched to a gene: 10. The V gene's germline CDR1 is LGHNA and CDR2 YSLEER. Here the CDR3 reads CASSPWIAGGSDTQYF. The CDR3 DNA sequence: TGCGCCAGCAGCCCCTGGATAGCGGGGGGATCGGATACGCAGTATTTT.

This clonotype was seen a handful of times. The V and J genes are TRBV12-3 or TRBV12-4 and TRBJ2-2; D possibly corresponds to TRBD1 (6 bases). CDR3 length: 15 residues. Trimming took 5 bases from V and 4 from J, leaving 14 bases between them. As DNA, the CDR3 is TGTGCCAGCAGTCTCAACTACAGGGTCACCGGGGAGCTGTTTTTT. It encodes CASSLNYRVTGELFF.

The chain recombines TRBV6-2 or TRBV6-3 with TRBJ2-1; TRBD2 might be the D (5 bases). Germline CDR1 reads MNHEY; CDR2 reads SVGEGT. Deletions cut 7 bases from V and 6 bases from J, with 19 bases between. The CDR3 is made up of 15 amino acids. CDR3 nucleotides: TGTGCCAGCATTAACGAGGGATTAGGTGTCAATGAGCAGTTCTTC. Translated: CASINEGLGVNEQFF.

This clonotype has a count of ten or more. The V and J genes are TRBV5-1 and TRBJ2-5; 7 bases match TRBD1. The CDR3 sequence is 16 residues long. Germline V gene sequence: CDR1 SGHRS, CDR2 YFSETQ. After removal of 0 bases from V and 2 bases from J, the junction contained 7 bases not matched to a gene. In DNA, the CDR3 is TGCGCCAGCAGCTTGGGAAGACAGGGAACACAAGAGACCCAGTACTTC. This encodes CASSLGRQGTQETQYF. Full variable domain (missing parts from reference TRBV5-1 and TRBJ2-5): KAGVTQTPRYLIKTRGQQVTLSCSPISGHRSVSWYQQTPGQGLQFLFEYFSETQRNKGNFPGRFSGRQFSNSRSEMNVSTLELGDSALYLCASSLGRQGTQETQYFGPGTRLLVL.

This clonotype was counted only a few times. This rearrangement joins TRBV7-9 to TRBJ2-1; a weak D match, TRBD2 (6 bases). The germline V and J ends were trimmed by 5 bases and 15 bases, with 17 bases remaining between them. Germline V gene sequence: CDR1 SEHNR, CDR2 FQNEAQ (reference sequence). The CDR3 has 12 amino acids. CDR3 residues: CASSMTSYERFF. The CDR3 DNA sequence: TGTGCCAGCAGCATGACTAGTTATGAACGGTTCTTC. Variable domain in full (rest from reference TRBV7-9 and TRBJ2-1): DTGVSQNPRHKITKRGQNVTFRCDPISEHNRLYWYRQTLGQGPEFLTYFQNEAQLEKSRLLSDRFSAERPKGSFSTLEIQRTEQGDSAMYLCASSMTSYERFFGPGTRLTVL.

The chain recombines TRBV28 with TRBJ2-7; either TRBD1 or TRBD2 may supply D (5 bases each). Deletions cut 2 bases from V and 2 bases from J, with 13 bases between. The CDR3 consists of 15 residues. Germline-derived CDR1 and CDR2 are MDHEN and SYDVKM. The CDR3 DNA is TGTGCCAGCAGTTTACCCGGGGCCGGAGCCTACGAGCAGTACTTC. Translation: CASSLPGAGAYEQYF.

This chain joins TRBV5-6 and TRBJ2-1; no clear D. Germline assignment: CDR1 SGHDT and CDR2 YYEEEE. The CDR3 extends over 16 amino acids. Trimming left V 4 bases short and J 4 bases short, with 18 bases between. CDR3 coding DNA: TGTGCCAGCAGCATACCACTGAAGCCCCAATACAATGAGCAGTTCTTC. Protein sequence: CASSIPLKPQYNEQFF. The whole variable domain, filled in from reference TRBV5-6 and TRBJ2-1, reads DAGVTQSPTHLIKTRGQQVTLRCSPKSGHDTVSWYQQALGQGPQFIFQYYEEEERQRGNFPDRFSGHQFPNYSSELNVNALLLGDSALYLCASSIPLKPQYNEQFFGPGTRLTVL.

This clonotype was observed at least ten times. The CDR3 here is CASSQGQGPLDETQYF. In DNA form, the CDR3 reads TGCGCCAGCAGCCAGGGTCAGGGCCCCCTGGATGAGACCCAGTACTTC. V usage is TRBV4-1 and J usage is TRBJ2-5; possibly TRBD1 for D (5 bases). Germline values: CDR1 MGHRA, CDR2 YSYEKL. Trimming removed 3 bases at V and 5 bases at J, with 19 bases between. The length of the CDR3 is 16 residues.

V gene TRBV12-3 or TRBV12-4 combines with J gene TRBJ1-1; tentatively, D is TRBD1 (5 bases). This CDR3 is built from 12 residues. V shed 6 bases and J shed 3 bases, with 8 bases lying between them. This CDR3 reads CASRLRDTEAFF. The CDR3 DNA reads TGTGCCAGCAGGCTCAGGGACACTGAAGCTTTCTTT.

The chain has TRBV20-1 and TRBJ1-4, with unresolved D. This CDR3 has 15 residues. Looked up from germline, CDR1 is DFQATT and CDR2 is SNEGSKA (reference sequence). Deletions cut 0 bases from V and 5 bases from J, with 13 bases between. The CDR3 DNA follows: TGCAGTGCTAGAGATCCCACCACGGCGAATGAAAAACTGTTTTTT. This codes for CSARDPTTANEKLFF.

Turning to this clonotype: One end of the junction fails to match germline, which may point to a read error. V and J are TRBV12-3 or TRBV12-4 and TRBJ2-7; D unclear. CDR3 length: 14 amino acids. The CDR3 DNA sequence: TGTGCCAGCAGTTTTGGTCCCCCGGCCTATCGATTGGGCTTC. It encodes CASSFGPPAYRLGF.

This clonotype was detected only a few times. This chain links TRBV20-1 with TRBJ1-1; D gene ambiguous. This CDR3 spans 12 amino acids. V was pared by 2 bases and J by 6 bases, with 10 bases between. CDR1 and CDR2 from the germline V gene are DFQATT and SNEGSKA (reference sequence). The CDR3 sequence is CSARSGWPEAFF. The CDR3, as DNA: TGCAGTGCTAGATCAGGATGGCCTGAAGCTTTCTTT.

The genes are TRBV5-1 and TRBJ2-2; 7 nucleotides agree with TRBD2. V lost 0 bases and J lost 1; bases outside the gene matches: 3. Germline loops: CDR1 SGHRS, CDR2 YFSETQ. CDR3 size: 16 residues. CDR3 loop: CASSLAGGGNTGELFF. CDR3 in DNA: TGCGCCAGCAGCTTGGCCGGCGGGGGGAACACCGGGGAGCTGTTTTTT.

The DNA for the CDR3 is TGTGCCAGCAGTGAACCGGCGGACAGGGCGGGAAGTCCGGACACTGAAGCTTTCTTT. Protein: CASSEPADRAGSPDTEAFF. The chain joins TRBV2 to TRBJ1-1, with 8 bases matching TRBD1. The V gene end was trimmed by 2 bases and the J gene end by 3 bases; junction bases not matched to a gene: 17. Germline V gives CDR1 SNHLY, CDR2 FYNNEI. The CDR3 length is 19 residues.

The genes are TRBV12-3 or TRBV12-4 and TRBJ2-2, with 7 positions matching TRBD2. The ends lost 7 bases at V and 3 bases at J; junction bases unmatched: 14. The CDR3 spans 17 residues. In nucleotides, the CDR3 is TGTGCCAGCACGGGGAGGGAAAATCCTATTCACACCGGGGAGCTGTTTTTT. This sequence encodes CASTGRENPIHTGELFF.

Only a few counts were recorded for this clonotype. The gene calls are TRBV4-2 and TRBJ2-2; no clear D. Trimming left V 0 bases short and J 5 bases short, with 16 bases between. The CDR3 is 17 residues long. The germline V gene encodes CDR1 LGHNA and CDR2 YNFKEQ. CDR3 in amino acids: CASSQEGLRAWTGELFF. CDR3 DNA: TGTGCCAGCAGCCAAGAGGGTCTCCGGGCTTGGACCGGGGAGCTGTTTTTT.

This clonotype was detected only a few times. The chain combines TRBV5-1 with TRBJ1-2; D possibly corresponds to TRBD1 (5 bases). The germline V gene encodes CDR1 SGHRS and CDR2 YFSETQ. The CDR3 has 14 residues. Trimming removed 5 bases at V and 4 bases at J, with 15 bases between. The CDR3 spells CASRDETEGYGYTF. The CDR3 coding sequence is TGCGCCAGCAGAGATGAGACAGAAGGCTATGGCTACACCTTC.

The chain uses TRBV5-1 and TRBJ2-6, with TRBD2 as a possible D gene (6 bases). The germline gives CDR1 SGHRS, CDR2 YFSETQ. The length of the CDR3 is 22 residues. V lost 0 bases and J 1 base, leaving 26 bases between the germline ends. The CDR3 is CASSLVGSGWQILTSGANVLTF. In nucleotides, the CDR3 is TGCGCCAGCAGCTTGGTAGGTAGCGGTTGGCAGATACTAACATCTGGGGCCAACGTCCTGACTTTC.